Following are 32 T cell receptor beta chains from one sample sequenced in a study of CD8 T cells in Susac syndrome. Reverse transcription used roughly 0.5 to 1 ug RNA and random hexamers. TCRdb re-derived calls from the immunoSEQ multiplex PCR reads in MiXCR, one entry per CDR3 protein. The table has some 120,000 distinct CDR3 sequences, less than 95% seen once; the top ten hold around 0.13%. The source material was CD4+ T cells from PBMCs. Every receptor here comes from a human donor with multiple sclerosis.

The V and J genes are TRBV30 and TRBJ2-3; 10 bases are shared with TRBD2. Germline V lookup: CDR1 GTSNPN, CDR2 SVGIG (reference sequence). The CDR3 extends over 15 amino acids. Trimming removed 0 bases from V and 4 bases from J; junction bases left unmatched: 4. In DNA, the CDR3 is TGTGCCTGGAGTGTGGGGCTAGCGGGGGCAGATACGCAGTATTTT. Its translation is CAWSVGLAGADTQYF.

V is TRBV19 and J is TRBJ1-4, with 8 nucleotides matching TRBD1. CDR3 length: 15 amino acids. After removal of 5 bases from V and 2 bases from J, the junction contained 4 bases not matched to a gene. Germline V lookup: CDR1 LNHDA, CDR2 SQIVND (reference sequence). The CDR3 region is CASSFQGATNEKLFF. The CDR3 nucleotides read TGTGCCAGTAGTTTCCAGGGGGCGACTAATGAAAAACTGTTTTTT.

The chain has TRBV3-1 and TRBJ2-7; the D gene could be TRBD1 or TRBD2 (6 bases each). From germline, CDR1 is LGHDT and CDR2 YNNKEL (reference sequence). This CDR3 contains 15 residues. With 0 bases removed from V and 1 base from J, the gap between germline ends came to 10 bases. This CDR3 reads CASSQDWRGSYEQYF. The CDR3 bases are TGTGCCAGCAGCCAAGATTGGAGGGGGTCCTACGAGCAGTACTTC.

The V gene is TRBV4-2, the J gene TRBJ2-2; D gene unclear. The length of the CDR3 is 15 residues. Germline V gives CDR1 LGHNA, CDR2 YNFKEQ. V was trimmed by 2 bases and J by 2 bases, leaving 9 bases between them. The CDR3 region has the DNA TGTGCCAGCAGCCAAACCGGGCTTAACACCGGGGAGCTGTTTTTT. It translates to CASSQTGLNTGELFF.

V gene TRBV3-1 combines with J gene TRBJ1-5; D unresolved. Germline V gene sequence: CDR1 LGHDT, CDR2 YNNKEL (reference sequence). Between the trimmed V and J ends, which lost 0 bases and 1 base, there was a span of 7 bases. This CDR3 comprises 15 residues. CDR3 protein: CASSQDGGSNQPQHF. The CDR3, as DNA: TGTGCCAGCAGCCAAGATGGAGGGAGCAATCAGCCCCAGCATTTT.

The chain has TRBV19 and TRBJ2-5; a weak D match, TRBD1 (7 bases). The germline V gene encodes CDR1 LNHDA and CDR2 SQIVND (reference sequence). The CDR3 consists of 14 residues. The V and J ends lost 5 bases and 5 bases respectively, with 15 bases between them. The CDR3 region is CASSGRRGRETQYF. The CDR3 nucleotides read TGTGCCAGTAGTGGGCGGAGGGGGCGCGAGACCCAGTACTTC.

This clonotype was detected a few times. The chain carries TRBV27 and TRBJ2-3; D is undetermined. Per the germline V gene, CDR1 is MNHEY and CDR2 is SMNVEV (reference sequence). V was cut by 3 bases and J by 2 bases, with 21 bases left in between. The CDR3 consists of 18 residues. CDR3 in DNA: TGTGCCAGCAGTTTCTTCCCTTTACGGTTGTCCCCCACAGATACGCAGTATTTT. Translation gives CASSFFPLRLSPTDTQYF.

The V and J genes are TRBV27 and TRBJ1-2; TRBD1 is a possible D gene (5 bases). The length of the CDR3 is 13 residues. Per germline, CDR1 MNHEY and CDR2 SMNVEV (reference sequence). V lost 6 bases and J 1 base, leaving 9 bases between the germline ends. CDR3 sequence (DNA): TGTGCCAGCAGCGGGGGATTTAACTATGGCTACACCTTC. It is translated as CASSGGFNYGYTF.

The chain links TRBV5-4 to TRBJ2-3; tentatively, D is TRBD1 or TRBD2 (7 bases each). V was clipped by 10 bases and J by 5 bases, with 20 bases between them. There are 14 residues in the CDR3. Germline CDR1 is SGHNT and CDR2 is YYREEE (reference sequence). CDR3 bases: TGTGCCGGACTTACCGACAGGGAGGGAGATACGCAGTATTTT. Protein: CAGLTDREGDTQYF. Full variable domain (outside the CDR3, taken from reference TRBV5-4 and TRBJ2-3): ETGVTQSPTHLIKTRGQQVTLRCSSQSGHNTVSWYQQALGQGPQFIFQYYREEENGRGNFPPRFSGLQFPNYSSELNVNALELDDSALYLCAGLTDREGDTQYFGPGTRLTVL.

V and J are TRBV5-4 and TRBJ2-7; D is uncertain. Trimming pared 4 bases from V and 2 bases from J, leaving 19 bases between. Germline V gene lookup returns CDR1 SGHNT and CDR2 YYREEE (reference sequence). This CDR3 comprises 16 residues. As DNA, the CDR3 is TGTGCCAGCAGCCCCAATAGGTGGGCCATAACCTACGAGCAGTACTTC. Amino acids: CASSPNRWAITYEQYF.

The CDR3 is CASSYSTGFGEKLFF. CDR3 DNA sequence: TGTGCCAGCAGTTACTCGACAGGCTTCGGTGAAAAACTGTTTTTT. The gene calls are TRBV6-5 and TRBJ1-4; tentative D call: TRBD1 (6 bases). V was cut by 0 bases and J by 7 bases, with 12 bases left in between. Germline V gene sequence: CDR1 MNHEY, CDR2 SVGAGI. CDR3 size: 15 residues.

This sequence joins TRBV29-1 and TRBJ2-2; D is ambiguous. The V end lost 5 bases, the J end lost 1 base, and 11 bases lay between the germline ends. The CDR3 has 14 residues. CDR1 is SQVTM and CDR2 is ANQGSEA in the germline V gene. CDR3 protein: CSVSGPGNTGELFF. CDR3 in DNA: TGCAGCGTTTCAGGTCCGGGGAACACCGGGGAGCTGTTTTTT.

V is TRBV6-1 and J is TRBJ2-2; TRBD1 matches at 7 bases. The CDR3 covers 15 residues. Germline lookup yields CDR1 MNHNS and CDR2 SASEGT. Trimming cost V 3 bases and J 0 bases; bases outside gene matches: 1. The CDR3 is CASSEDRSNTGELFF. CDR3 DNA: TGTGCCAGCAGTGAGGACAGGTCGAACACCGGGGAGCTGTTTTTT.

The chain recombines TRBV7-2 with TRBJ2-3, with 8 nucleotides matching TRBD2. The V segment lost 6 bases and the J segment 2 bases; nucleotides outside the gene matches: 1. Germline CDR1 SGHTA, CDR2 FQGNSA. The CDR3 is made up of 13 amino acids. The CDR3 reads CASRRGATDTQYF. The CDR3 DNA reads TGTGCCAGCAGGCGGGGGGCCACAGATACGCAGTATTTT. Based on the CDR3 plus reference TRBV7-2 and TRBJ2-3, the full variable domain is GAGVSQSPSNKVTEKGKDVELRCDPISGHTALYWYRQSLGQGLEFLIYFQGNSAPDKSGLPSDRFSAERTGGSVSTLTIQRTQQEDSAVYLCASRRGATDTQYFGPGTRLTVL.

DNA for the CDR3: TGTGCCAGCTCGGGTCTGGACAGGGGGACCTACGAGCAGTACTTC. This encodes CASSGLDRGTYEQYF. This chain uses TRBV18 with TRBJ2-7; 10 bases line up with TRBD1. This CDR3 comprises 15 residues. V lost 6 bases to trimming and J lost 2 bases; unmatched junction nucleotides: 7. CDR1 KGHSH and CDR2 LQKENI come from the germline V gene.

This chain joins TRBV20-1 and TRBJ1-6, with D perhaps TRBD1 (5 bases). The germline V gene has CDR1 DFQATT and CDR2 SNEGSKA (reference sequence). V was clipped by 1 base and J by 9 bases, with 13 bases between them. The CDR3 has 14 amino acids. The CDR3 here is CSARASGPTSPLHF. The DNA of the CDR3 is TGCAGTGCTAGAGCCTCGGGACCGACTTCACCCCTCCACTTT.

The CDR3 is CASSSSYRVSGNTIYF. The CDR3 DNA reads TGCGCCAGCAGCTCAAGTTACAGGGTCTCTGGAAACACCATATATTTT. The J gene is TRBJ1-3, the V gene TRBV5-1, with TRBD1 as a possible D gene (6 bases). CDR1 and CDR2 from the germline V gene are SGHRS and YFSETQ. Trimming pared 3 bases from V and 0 bases from J, leaving 13 bases between. CDR3 length: 16 amino acids.

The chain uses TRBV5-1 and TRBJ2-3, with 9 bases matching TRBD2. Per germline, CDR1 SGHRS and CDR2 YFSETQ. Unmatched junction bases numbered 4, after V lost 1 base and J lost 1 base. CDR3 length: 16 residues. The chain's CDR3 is CASSLSPSGGTDTQYF. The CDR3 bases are TGCGCCAGCAGCTTGTCCCCTAGCGGGGGCACAGATACGCAGTATTTT.

The CDR3 sequence is CSALTGGTGDTQYF. CDR3 bases: TGCAGCGCGCTGACAGGGGGCACCGGGGATACGCAGTATTTT. The V and J genes are TRBV29-1 and TRBJ2-3, with 10 bases lining up with TRBD1. The J segment lost 6 bases and the V segment lost 7 bases, leaving 10 bases of the junction unmatched. CDR1 SQVTM and CDR2 ANQGSEA come from the germline V gene. The CDR3 length is 14 residues.

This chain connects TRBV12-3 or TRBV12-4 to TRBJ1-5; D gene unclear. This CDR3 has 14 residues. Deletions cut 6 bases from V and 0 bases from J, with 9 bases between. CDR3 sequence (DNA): TGTGCCAGCAGCCTAGGGCATAGCAATCAGCCCCAGCATTTT. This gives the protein CASSLGHSNQPQHF.

The CDR3 region is CASSYRPSTGELFF. CDR3 bases: TGTGCCAGCAGTTACAGACCGTCGACCGGGGAGCTGTTTTTT. The chain joins TRBV6-5 to TRBJ2-2; D gene uncertain. Deletions cut 2 bases from V and 5 bases from J, with 9 bases between. The CDR3 has 14 residues. Per the germline V gene, CDR1 is MNHEY and CDR2 is SVGAGI.

CDR3 protein: CASSTLGRGGTNTQYF. CDR3 nucleotides: TGTGCCAGCAGCACCCTCGGGCGGGGGGGCACGAATACGCAGTATTTT. The rearrangement links TRBV9 to TRBJ2-3; 9 nucleotides align to TRBD2. The CDR3 contains 16 residues. Germline CDR1 reads SGDLS; CDR2 reads YYNGEE. V trimming: 4 bases; J trimming: 7 bases; junction bases outside the gene matches: 13.

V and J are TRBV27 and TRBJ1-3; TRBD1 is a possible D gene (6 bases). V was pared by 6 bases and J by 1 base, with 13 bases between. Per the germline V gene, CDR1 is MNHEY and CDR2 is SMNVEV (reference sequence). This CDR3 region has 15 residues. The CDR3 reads CASSPTGHSGNTIYF. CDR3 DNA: TGTGCCAGCAGCCCGACAGGACATTCTGGAAACACCATATATTTT.

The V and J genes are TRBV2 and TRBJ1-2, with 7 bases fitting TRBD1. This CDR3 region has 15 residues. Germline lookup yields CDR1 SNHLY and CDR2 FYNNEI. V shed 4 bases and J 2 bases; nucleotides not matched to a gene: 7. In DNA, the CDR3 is TGTGCCAGCAGTGTTAAAAGGGGGCTGAACTATGGCTACACCTTC. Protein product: CASSVKRGLNYGYTF.

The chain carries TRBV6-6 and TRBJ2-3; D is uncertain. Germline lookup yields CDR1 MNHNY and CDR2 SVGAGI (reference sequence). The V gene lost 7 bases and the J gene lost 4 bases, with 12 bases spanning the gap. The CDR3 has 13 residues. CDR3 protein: CASTSNRADTQYF. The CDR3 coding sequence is TGTGCCAGCACATCCAACCGGGCAGATACGCAGTATTTT.

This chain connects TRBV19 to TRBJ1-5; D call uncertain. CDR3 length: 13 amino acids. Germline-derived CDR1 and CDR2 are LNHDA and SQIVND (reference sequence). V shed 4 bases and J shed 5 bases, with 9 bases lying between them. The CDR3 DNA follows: TGTGCCAGTAGTAAGCCTAACGATCAGCCCCAGCATTTT. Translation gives CASSKPNDQPQHF.

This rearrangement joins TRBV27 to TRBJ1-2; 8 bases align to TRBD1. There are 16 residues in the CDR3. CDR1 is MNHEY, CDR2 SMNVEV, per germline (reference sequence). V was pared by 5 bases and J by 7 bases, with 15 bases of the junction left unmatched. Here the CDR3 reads CASSAKQDRVPGGYTF. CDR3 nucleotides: TGTGCCAGCAGTGCTAAACAGGACAGGGTGCCAGGTGGCTACACCTTC.

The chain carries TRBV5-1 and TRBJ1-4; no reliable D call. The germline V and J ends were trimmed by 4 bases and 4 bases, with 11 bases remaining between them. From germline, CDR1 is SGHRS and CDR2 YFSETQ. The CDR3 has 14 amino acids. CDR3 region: CASSKDPNNEKLFF. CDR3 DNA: TGCGCCAGCAGCAAAGATCCTAATAATGAAAAACTGTTTTTT.

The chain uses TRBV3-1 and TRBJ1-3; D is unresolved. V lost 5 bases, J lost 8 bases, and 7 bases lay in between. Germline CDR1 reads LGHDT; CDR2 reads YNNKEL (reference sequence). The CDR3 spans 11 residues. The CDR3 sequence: CASSVRDTIYF. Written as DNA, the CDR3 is TGTGCCAGCAGCGTTAGAGACACCATATATTTT.

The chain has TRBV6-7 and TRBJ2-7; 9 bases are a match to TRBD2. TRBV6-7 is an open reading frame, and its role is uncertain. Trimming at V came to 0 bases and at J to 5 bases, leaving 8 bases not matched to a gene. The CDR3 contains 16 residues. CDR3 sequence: CASSYSGAGGPHEQYF. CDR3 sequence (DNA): TGTGCCAGCAGTTACTCCGGGGCGGGAGGGCCTCACGAGCAGTACTTC.

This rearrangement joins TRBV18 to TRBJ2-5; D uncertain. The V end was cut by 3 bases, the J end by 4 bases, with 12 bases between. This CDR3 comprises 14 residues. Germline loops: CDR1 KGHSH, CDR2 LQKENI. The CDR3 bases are TGTGCCAGCTCACCCCCTCTTCGCCCAGAGACCCAGTACTTC. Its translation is CASSPPLRPETQYF.

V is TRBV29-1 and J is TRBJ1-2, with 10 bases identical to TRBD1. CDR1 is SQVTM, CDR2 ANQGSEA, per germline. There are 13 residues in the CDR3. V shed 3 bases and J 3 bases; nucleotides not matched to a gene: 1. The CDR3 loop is CSVEGTGDYGYTF. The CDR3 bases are TGCAGCGTTGAGGGGACAGGGGACTATGGCTACACCTTC.